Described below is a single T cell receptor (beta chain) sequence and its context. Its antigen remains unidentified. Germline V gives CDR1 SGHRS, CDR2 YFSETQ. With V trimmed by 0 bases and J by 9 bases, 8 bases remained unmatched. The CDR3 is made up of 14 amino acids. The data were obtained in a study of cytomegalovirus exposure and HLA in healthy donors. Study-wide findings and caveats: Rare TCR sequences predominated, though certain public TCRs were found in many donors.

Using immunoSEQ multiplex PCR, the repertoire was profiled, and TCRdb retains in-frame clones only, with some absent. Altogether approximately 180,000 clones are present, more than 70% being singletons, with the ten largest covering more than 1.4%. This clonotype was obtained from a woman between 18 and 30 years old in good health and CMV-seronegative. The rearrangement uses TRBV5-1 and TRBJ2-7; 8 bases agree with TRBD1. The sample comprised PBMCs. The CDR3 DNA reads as TGCGCCAGCAGCTTGGGCAGGGGGCTTTCGGGGCAGTACTTC. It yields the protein CASSLGRGLSGQYF.